The 23 T cell receptor beta chains below all came from one sample that was sequenced in a study of cytomegalovirus exposure and HLA in healthy donors (dated by TCRdb to 2017 to 2019). The library was made by the immunoSEQ multiplex PCR assay. For the multiplex PCR, a mixture combining 60 forward primers for TCR Vbeta segments and 13 reverse primers for TCR Jbeta segments was used. Drawn from immuneACCESS, this table holds only the in-frame rearrangements with V and J called that TCRdb kept. Clones are partly lost; checked studies trace under half to an unresolved V gene and leave the rest unexplained. This sample comprises approximately 87,000 clones, 81% of them detected only once. The top ten clonotypes cover under 5.5% of the sample. What was sequenced was PBMCs. The receptors here all came from a woman between 70 and 85 years old in good health and CMV-seropositive.

This chain links TRBV6-1 with TRBJ1-2; 9 positions agree with TRBD1. V lost 8 bases to trimming and J lost 7 bases; unmatched junction nucleotides: 14. This CDR3 is 15 amino acids long. Germline assignment: CDR1 MNHNS and CDR2 SASEGT. The CDR3 DNA follows: TGTGCCAGCTATGGGACAGGGAGGGGATTGTTTGGCTACACCTTC. As protein: CASYGTGRGLFGYTF.

V gene TRBV19 combines with J gene TRBJ2-5; 7 bases fit TRBD2. The junction had 2 bases not matched to a gene; V was cut back by 8 bases and J by 5 bases. The CDR3 consists of 11 residues. CDR1 LNHDA and CDR2 SQIVND come from the germline V gene (reference sequence). The chain's CDR3 is CASGGGETQYF. In nucleotides, the CDR3 is TGTGCCAGTGGGGGAGGGGAGACCCAGTACTTC.

The V and J genes are TRBV6-5 and TRBJ2-5; 11 bases are shared with TRBD2. The CDR3 is 14 residues long. Per the germline V gene, CDR1 is MNHEY and CDR2 is SVGAGI. The V gene end was trimmed by 5 bases and the J gene end by 3 bases; junction bases not matched to a gene: 2. Here the CDR3 reads CASSELAGEETQYF. The CDR3 nucleotides are TGTGCCAGCAGTGAACTAGCGGGAGAAGAGACCCAGTACTTC.

The V call is TRBV7-9, the J call TRBJ2-1; 8 positions match TRBD1. The germline gives CDR1 SEHNR, CDR2 FQNEAQ (reference sequence). The length of the CDR3 is 18 residues. Losses at the gene ends were 1 base for V and 0 bases for J; bases not matched to a gene: 8. In nucleotides, the CDR3 is TGTGCCAGCAGCTTAGGCACCCGACAGGGGAGCTCCTACAATGAGCAGTTCTTC. It encodes CASSLGTRQGSSYNEQFF. The full variable domain, with the rest looked up from reference TRBV7-9 and TRBJ2-1, is DTGVSQNPRHKITKRGQNVTFRCDPISEHNRLYWYRQTLGQGPEFLTYFQNEAQLEKSRLLSDRFSAERPKGSFSTLEIQRTEQGDSAMYLCASSLGTRQGSSYNEQFFGPGTRLTVL.

The V and J genes are TRBV7-2 and TRBJ2-3; 11 bases line up with TRBD2. Trimming cost V 5 bases and J 0 bases; bases outside gene matches: 4. From germline, CDR1 is SGHTA and CDR2 FQGNSA. This CDR3 spans 16 amino acids. The CDR3 DNA reads TGTGCCAGCAGCCTCGGGACTAGCGGTAGCACAGATACGCAGTATTTT. Translated: CASSLGTSGSTDTQYF.

The chain recombines TRBV19 with TRBJ2-7; 8 nucleotides align to TRBD2. Germline loops: CDR1 LNHDA, CDR2 SQIVND (reference sequence). This CDR3 is built from 15 residues. The junction had 7 bases not matched to a gene; V was cut back by 2 bases and J by 4 bases. In DNA, the CDR3 is TGTGCCAGTAGTATAACGGGAGGGGTTCAGTACGAGCAGTACTTC. Translating it yields CASSITGGVQYEQYF.

The chain joins TRBV19 to TRBJ2-3; D may be TRBD2 (5 bases). CDR3 length equals 17 residues. The V end was cut by 4 bases, the J end by 3 bases, with 20 bases between. CDR1 and CDR2 from the germline V gene are LNHDA and SQIVND (reference sequence). CDR3 coding DNA: TGTGCCAGTAGTACCCGAACCCCCCGGACTGCAACAGATACGCAGTATTTT. Encoded protein: CASSTRTPRTATDTQYF.

The chain uses TRBV7-8 and TRBJ1-1, with 8 positions matching TRBD1. V lost 3 bases, J lost 0 bases, and 9 bases stayed unmatched. Germline values: CDR1 SGHVS, CDR2 FQNEAQ. The length of the CDR3 is 17 residues. The CDR3 spells CASSFQTTGALNTEAFF. In DNA, the CDR3 is TGTGCCAGCAGCTTCCAGACGACAGGGGCCTTGAACACTGAAGCTTTCTTT. Supplemented by reference TRBV7-8 and TRBJ1-1, the full variable domain reads GAGVSQSPRYKVAKRGQDVALRCDPISGHVSLFWYQQALGQGPEFLTYFQNEAQLDKSGLPSDRFFAERPEGSVSTLKIQRTQQEDSAVYLCASSFQTTGALNTEAFFGQGTRLTVV.

J is TRBJ1-1 and V is TRBV7-2; 8 bases agree with TRBD1. J was trimmed by 1 base and V by 0 bases; bases with no gene match: 1. The CDR3 is 15 residues long. The germline V gene has CDR1 SGHTA and CDR2 FQGNSA. CDR3 DNA sequence: TGTGCCAGCAGCTTAGCCACAGGGGGGAACACTGAAGCTTTCTTT. Residues: CASSLATGGNTEAFF.

V and J are TRBV6-1 and TRBJ2-3, with D maybe TRBD2 (6 bases). Germline CDR1 is MNHNS and CDR2 is SASEGT. The CDR3 loop spans 13 amino acids. V was clipped by 5 bases and J by 5 bases, with 11 bases between them. The CDR3: CASSPPGVDTQYF. DNA of the CDR3: TGTGCCAGCAGTCCCCCGGGGGTAGATACGCAGTATTTT.

V usage is TRBV27 and J usage is TRBJ1-6; 9 bases agree with TRBD1. Germline values: CDR1 MNHEY, CDR2 SMNVEV (reference sequence). This CDR3 comprises 17 residues. The ends lost 4 bases at V and 7 bases at J; junction bases unmatched: 11. The DNA for the CDR3 is TGTGCCAGCAGTTCCCTACCGTCGGACAGGGGAAATTCACCCCTCCACTTT. Amino acids: CASSSLPSDRGNSPLHF.

V gene TRBV7-3 combines with J gene TRBJ2-4; 8 bases agree with TRBD2. The ends lost 5 bases at V and 8 bases at J; junction bases unmatched: 5. Per the germline V gene, CDR1 is SGHTA and CDR2 is FQGTGA. The CDR3 consists of 13 residues. The CDR3 DNA is TGTGCCAGCAGCGTAAGCGGGAGTGACATTCAGTACTTC. Amino acid sequence: CASSVSGSDIQYF.

The chain uses TRBV18 and TRBJ2-3; the D gene is possibly TRBD2 (6 bases). Germline V gene sequence: CDR1 KGHSH, CDR2 LQKENI. V was shortened by 1 base and J by 4 bases, with 12 bases between the two germline ends. The CDR3 loop spans 15 amino acids. CDR3 in amino acids: CASSPRMGEADTQYF. The CDR3 DNA reads TGTGCCAGCTCACCACGTATGGGGGAGGCAGATACGCAGTATTTT.

This chain joins TRBV27 and TRBJ2-1; tentatively, D is TRBD2 (5 bases). This CDR3 region has 14 residues. The ends were cut back, 5 bases at V and 8 bases at J, with 16 bases in the middle. The germline gives CDR1 MNHEY, CDR2 SMNVEV (reference sequence). CDR3 nucleotides: TGTGCCAGCAGTCGGAGCGGTCCTTACGATGAGCAGTTCTTC. This codes for CASSRSGPYDEQFF.

The chain recombines TRBV28 with TRBJ2-1; 13 positions match TRBD2. The CDR3 is 16 residues long. Germline CDR1 is MDHEN and CDR2 is SYDVKM. With 5 bases clipped from V and 8 bases from J, the junction kept 9 bases outside the gene matches. The chain's CDR3 is CASSPWTSGRRHEQFF. CDR3 sequence (DNA): TGTGCCAGCAGTCCCTGGACTAGCGGGAGAAGGCATGAGCAGTTCTTC.

The sample holds a few counts of this clone. This chain uses TRBV9 with TRBJ2-1; 11 nucleotides line up with TRBD2. Germline-derived CDR1 and CDR2 are SGDLS and YYNGEE. After removal of 3 bases from V and 4 bases from J, the junction contained 6 bases not matched to a gene. This CDR3 contains 16 residues. The CDR3 protein is CASSARGLAVYNEQFF. Written as DNA, the CDR3 is TGTGCCAGCAGCGCACGGGGACTAGCGGTTTACAATGAGCAGTTCTTC.

This chain links TRBV6-4 with TRBJ2-1; possible D gene TRBD1, 5 bases. CDR3 length equals 14 residues. The germline CDR1 and CDR2 sequences are MRHNA and SNTAGT. The V end lost 3 bases, the J end lost 7 bases, and 13 bases lay between the germline ends. The CDR3 sequence: CASSEAQGRNEQFF. The CDR3 DNA reads as TGTGCCAGCAGTGAGGCTCAGGGCAGAAATGAGCAGTTCTTC.

The rearrangement joins TRBV6-6 to TRBJ1-1, with TRBD1 matching over 8 bases. The CDR3 has 13 residues. The germline V gene has CDR1 MNHNY and CDR2 SVGAGI (reference sequence). J was trimmed by 0 bases and V by 8 bases; bases with no gene match: 2. The CDR3: CASRDRLNTEAFF. DNA for the CDR3: TGTGCCAGCCGGGACAGGCTGAACACTGAAGCTTTCTTT.

The chain joins TRBV7-2 to TRBJ2-7; 8 positions agree with TRBD2. V shed 2 bases, J shed 2 bases, and the junction held 5 bases outside the gene matches. The length of the CDR3 is 15 residues. The germline V gene has CDR1 SGHTA and CDR2 FQGNSA. The CDR3 DNA reads as TGTGCCAGCAGCTTACAACCAGCGGGAGCCTACGAGCAGTACTTC. It codes for CASSLQPAGAYEQYF. The variable domain in full, completed from reference TRBV7-2 and TRBJ2-7, reads GAGVSQSPSNKVTEKGKDVELRCDPISGHTALYWYRQSLGQGLEFLIYFQGNSAPDKSGLPSDRFSAERTGGSVSTLTIQRTQQEDSAVYLCASSLQPAGAYEQYFGPGTRLTVT.

The rearrangement uses TRBV5-4 and TRBJ1-3; 9 positions agree with TRBD1. The CDR3 sequence is 15 residues long. V lost 0 bases, J lost 7 bases, and 5 bases stayed unmatched. Germline assignment: CDR1 SGHNT and CDR2 YYREEE (reference sequence). CDR3 bases: TGTGCCAGCAGCTTGGCGGGACAGGGTAGGAACACCATATATTTT. This encodes CASSLAGQGRNTIYF.

This chain connects TRBV28 to TRBJ2-1, with TRBD2 identical over 14 bases. J was trimmed by 9 bases and V by 6 bases; bases with no gene match: 7. The length of the CDR3 is 15 residues. CDR1 is MDHEN and CDR2 is SYDVKM in the germline V gene. The CDR3 coding sequence is TGTGCCAGCAGCGATCCCGGGACTAGCGGGAGTGAGCAGTTCTTC. Amino acid sequence: CASSDPGTSGSEQFF.

The chain recombines TRBV14 with TRBJ1-2; 8 bases match TRBD1. Per the germline V gene, CDR1 is SGHDN and CDR2 is FVKESK. The length of the CDR3 is 16 residues. The V and J ends lost 1 base and 0 bases, in that order; junction bases with no gene match: 4. The DNA of the CDR3 is TGTGCCAGCAGCCAAGCGGGGACAGGAGCTAACTATGGCTACACCTTC. Translation: CASSQAGTGANYGYTF.

The chain is built from TRBV7-8 and TRBJ2-1; 8 bases agree with TRBD2. The CDR3 extends over 16 amino acids. The junction had 8 bases not matched to a gene; V was cut back by 4 bases and J by 3 bases. Germline CDR1 is SGHVS and CDR2 is FQNEAQ. CDR3 coding DNA: TGTGCCAGCAGCTCCAGGGCGGGAGGTTACTACAATGAGCAGTTCTTC. It encodes CASSSRAGGYYNEQFF. The full variable domain, with the rest looked up from reference TRBV7-8 and TRBJ2-1, is GAGVSQSPRYKVAKRGQDVALRCDPISGHVSLFWYQQALGQGPEFLTYFQNEAQLDKSGLPSDRFFAERPEGSVSTLKIQRTQQEDSAVYLCASSSRAGGYYNEQFFGPGTRLTVL.